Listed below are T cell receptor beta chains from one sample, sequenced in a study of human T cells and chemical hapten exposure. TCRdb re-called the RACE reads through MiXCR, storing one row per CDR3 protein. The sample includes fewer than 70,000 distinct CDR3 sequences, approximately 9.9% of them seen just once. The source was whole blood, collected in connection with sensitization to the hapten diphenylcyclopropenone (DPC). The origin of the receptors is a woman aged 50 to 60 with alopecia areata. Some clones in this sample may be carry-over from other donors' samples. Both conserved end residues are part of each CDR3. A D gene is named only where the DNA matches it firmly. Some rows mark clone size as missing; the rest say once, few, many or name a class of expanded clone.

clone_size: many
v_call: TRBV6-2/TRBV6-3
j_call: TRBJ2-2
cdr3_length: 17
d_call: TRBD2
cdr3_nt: TGTGCCAGCAGTCGTCCTCTAGCGGGGTCGATCGGCGGGGAGCTGTTTTTT
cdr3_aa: CASSRPLAGSIGGELFF

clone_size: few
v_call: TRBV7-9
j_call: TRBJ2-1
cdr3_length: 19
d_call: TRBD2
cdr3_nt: TGTGCCAGCAGCTCACCCCGTGGGGCTAGCGGGACCGCCTACAATGAGCAGTTCTTC
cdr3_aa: CASSSPRGASGTAYNEQFF

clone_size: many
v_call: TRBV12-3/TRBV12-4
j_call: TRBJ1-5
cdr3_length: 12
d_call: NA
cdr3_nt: TGTGCCAGCAGAGAAATCGGTCGGCCCCAGCATTTT
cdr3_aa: CASREIGRPQHF

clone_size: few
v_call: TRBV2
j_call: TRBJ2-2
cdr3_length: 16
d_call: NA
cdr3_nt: TGTGCCAGCAGTGGAACCAGGGGAACCGACACCGGGGAGCTGTTTTTT
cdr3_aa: CASSGTRGTDTGELFF

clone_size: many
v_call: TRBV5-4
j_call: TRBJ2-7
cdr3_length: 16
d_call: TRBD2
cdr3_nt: TGTGCCAGCAGCGGAGGGACTAGCGGGGGAGGCTACGAGCAGTACTTC
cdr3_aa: CASSGGTSGGGYEQYF

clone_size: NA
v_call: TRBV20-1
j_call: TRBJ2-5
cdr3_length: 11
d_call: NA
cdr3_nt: TGCAGTGGTATGGGCGGAGAGACCCAGTACTTC
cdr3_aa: CSGMGGETQYF

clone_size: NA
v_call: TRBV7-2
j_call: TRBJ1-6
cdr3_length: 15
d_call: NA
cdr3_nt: TGTGCCAGCAGCTTAGAAGCGGTCCGGAATTCACCCCTCCACTTT
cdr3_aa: CASSLEAVRNSPLHF

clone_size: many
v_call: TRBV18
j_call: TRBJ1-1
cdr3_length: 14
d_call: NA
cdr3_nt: TGTGCCAGCTCACCATTAGATTTGGTTACTGAAGCTTTCTTT
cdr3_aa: CASSPLDLVTEAFF

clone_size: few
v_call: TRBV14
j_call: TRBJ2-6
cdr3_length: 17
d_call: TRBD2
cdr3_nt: TGTGCCAGCAGCCAAGATCGGGAGGCTATATGGGCCAACGTCCTGACTTTC
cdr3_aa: CASSQDREAIWANVLTF

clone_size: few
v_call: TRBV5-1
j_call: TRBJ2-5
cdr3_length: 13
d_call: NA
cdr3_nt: TGCGCCAGCAGCTCCGGAGTAATTGAGACCCAGTACTTC
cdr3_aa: CASSSGVIETQYF

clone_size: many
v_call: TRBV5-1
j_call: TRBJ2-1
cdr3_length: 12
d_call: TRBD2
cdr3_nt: TGCGCCAGCAGGTTAGCGGGGAATGAGCAGTTCTTC
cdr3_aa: CASRLAGNEQFF

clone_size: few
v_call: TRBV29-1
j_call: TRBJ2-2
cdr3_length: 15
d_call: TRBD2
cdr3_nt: TGCAGCGTTCCAAGCGGGAAGGCGAACACCGGGGAGCTGTTTTTT
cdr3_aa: CSVPSGKANTGELFF

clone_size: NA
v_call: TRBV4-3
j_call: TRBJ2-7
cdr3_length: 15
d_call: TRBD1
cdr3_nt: TGCGCCAGCAGCCAAGAGTGGGGACAGGGCCACGAGCAGTACTTC
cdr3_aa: CASSQEWGQGHEQYF

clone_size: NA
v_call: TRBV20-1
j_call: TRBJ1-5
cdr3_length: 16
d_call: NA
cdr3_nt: TGCAGTGCTAGAGATTCAGGGAAAGCGAGCAATCAGCCCCAGCATTTT
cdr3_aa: CSARDSGKASNQPQHF

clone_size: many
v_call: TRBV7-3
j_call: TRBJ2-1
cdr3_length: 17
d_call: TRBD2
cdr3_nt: TGTGCCAGCAGCTTAACAAGCCTTAGCGGGAGAGGGAATGAGCAGTTCTTC
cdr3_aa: CASSLTSLSGRGNEQFF

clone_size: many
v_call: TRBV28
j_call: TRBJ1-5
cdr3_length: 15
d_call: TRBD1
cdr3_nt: TGTGCCAGCAGACTAGGGGACAGGGGGTTTCAGCCCCAGCATTTT
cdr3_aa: CASRLGDRGFQPQHF

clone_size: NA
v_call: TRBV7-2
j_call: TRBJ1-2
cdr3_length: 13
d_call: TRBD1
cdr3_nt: TGTGCCAGCAGCCCCCGGGACAGGGATGGCTACACCTTC
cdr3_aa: CASSPRDRDGYTF

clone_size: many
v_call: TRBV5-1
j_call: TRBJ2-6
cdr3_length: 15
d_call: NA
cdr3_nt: TGCGCCAGCAGCTTGGTAGAGGCTGGGGCCAACGTCCTGACTTTC
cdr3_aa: CASSLVEAGANVLTF

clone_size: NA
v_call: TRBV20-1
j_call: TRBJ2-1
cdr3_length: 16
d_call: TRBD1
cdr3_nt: TGCAGTGCTAGGCGATCGGTAACCAGGGGGCAGGATGAGCAGTTCTTC
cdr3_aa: CSARRSVTRGQDEQFF

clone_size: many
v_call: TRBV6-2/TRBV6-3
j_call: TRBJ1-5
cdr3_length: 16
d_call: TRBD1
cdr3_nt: TGTGCCAGCAGAGAATTGACAGGGACTCTGGGTCAGCCCCAGCATTTT
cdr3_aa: CASRELTGTLGQPQHF

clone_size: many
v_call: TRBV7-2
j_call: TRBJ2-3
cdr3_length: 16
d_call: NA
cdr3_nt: TGTGCCAGCAGCTTAGATGGGCAGGGTAGCACAGATACGCAGTATTTT
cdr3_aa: CASSLDGQGSTDTQYF

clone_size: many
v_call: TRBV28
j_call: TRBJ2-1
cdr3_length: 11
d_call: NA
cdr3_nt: TGTGCCAGCAGGCGCCACAATGAGCAGTTCTTC
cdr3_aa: CASRRHNEQFF

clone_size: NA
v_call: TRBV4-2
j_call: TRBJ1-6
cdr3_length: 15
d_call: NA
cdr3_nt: TGTGCCAGCAGCCATCCGGCGGGAGTGAATTCACCCCTCCACTTT
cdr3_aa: CASSHPAGVNSPLHF

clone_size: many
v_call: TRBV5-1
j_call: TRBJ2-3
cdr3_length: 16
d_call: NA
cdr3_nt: TGCGCCAGCAGCTTGGGAGATACATACGGGGCAGATACGCAGTATTTT
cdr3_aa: CASSLGDTYGADTQYF

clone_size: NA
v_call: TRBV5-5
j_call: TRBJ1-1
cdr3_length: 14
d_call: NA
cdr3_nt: TGTGCCAGCAGCTCTATTCCGGGTTTAACTGAAGCTTTCTTT
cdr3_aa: CASSSIPGLTEAFF

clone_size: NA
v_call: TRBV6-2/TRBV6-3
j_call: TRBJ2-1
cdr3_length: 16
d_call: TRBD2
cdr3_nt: TGTGCCAGCAGTTTCGCCTTAGCGGGGGGCTTCAATGAGCAGTTCTTC
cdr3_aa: CASSFALAGGFNEQFF

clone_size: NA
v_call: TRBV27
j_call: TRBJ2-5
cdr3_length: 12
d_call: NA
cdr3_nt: TGTGCCAGCAGTTTCGTTGGGGAGACCCAGTACTTC
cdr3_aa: CASSFVGETQYF

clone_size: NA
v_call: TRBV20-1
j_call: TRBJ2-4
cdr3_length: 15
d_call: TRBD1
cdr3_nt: TGCAGTGCTCACCCGGGACAGGGTACCAAAAACATTCAGTACTTC
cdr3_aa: CSAHPGQGTKNIQYF

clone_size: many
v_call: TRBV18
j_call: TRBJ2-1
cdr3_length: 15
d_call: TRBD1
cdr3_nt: TGTGCCAGCTCACTGGGGGGACAGGGTACGAATGAGCAGTTCTTC
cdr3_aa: CASSLGGQGTNEQFF

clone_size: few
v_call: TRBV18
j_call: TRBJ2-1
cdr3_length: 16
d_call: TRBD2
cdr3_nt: TGTGCCAGCTCACCCCGACTAGCGGGGCCGTACAATGAGCAGTTCTTC
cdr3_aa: CASSPRLAGPYNEQFF

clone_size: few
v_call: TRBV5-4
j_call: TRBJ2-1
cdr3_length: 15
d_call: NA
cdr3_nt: TGTGCCAGCAGTCCCCCCGGGGACCCTTACAATGAGCAGTTCTTC
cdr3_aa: CASSPPGDPYNEQFF

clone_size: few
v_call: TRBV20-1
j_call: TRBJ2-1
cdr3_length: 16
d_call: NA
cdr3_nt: TGCAGTGCTAGTCCACAGGGACGGTCGTCCTACAATGAGCAGTTCTTC
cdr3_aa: CSASPQGRSSYNEQFF

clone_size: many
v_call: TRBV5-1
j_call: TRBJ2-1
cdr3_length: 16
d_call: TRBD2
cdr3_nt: TGCGCCAGCAGCTTGGCTCTAGCGGGAGTGGGGGATGAGCAGTTCTTC
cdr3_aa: CASSLALAGVGDEQFF